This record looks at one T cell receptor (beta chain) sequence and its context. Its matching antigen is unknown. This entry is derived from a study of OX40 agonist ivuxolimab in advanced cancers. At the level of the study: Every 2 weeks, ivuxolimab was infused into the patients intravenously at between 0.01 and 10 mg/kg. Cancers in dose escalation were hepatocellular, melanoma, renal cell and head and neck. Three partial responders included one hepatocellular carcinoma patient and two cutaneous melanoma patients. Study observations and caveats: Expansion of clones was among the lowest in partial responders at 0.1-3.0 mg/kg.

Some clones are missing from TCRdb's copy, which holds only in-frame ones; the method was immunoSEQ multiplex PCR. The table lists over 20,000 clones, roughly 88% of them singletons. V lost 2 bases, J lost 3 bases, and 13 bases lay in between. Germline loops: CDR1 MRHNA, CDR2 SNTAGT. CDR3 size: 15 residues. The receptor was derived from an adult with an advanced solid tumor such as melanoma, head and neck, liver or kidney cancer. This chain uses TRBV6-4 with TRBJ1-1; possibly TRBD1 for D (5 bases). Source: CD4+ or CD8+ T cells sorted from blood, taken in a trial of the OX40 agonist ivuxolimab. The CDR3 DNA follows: TGTGCCAGCAGTGACATTCCGGGGGGATACACTGAAGCTTTCTTT. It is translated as CASSDIPGGYTEAFF.